This TCR beta chain is from a study of molecular identifiers for immune sequencing clone quantification. This clonotype has only a few counts. One entry per CDR3 protein results from TCRdb running MiXCR on the PCR reads. The sample holds under 800,000 distinct CDR3 sequences; 25% are singletons and the top ten take about 0.84%. Trimming cost V 1 base and J 5 bases; bases outside gene matches: 15. The CDR3 sequence is 19 residues long. Germline CDR1 SGHVS, CDR2 FQNEAQ. The chain couples TRBV7-8 to TRBJ2-5; 11 positions agree with TRBD2. This sequence originates from a human donor in good health. Some libraries in this study had Jurkat cell RNA spiked in. The specimen sequenced was naive CD8+ T cells from blood, with Jurkat cell RNA spiked in. Subset specified: FACS-sorted CD8+CD4-CCR7+CD45RA+ naive T cells. The CDR3 sequence: CASSLDLAGGQILPETQYF. CDR3 sequence (DNA): TGTGCCAGCAGCTTAGACCTAGCGGGGGGCCAAATCCTTCCGGAGACCCAGTACTTC. The full variable domain, completed using reference TRBV7-8 and TRBJ2-5, is GAGVSQSPRYKVAKRGQDVALRCDPISGHVSLFWYQQALGQGPEFLTYFQNEAQLDKSGLPSDRFFAERPEGSVSTLKIQRTQQEDSAVYLCASSLDLAGGQILPETQYFGPGTRLLVL.